This is a list of T cell receptor beta chains from one sample in a study of CD8 T cells in ankylosing spondylitis. Using its own MiXCR run on the 5' RACE reads, TCRdb lists one record per CDR3 protein. The table lists around 250,000 distinct CDR3 sequences, more than 25% of them singletons. Sequenced: blood, either unsorted or a sorted T cell fraction (not recorded which). Receptors originate from a male donor with ankylosing spondylitis or in good health (not recorded which). CDR3s include the opening cysteine and the closing phenylalanine or tryptophan. A D gene is named only where the DNA matches it firmly. For some rows the clone size is stated as once, few or many, or as a class when expanded; others skip it.

d_gene,j_gene,abundance,v_gene,CDR3nt,CDR3aa
.,TRBJ1-1,.,TRBV29-1,TGCAGCGTTGTGGAGGACACCGGAGAAGCTTTCTTT,CSVVEDTGEAFF
.,TRBJ2-1,.,TRBV12-3/TRBV12-4,TGTGCCAGCAGTTTAGTCCCGACGGAGCCTGCGTTCTTC,CASSLVPTEPAFF
.,TRBJ2-7,.,TRBV5-1,TGCGCCAGCAAGGGGGGAACCTACGAGCAGTACTTC,CASKGGTYEQYF
TRBD1,TRBJ2-3,many,TRBV29-1,TGCAGCGTTCAGGGGGTGACCAGCACAGATACGCAGTATTTT,CSVQGVTSTDTQYF
.,TRBJ2-5,.,TRBV20-1,TGCAGTGCCTCCCCTTTAGTGGGAGAGACCCAGTACTTC,CSASPLVGETQYF
.,TRBJ1-1,.,TRBV7-9,TGTGCCAGCAGCTTGCCCGGGGGTGCGGAAGCTTTCTTT,CASSLPGGAEAFF
.,TRBJ1-1,.,TRBV20-1,TGCAGTGCCACCCCACCGTGGGCACCGAACACTGAAGCTTTCTTT,CSATPPWAPNTEAFF
.,TRBJ2-1,.,TRBV29-1,TGCAGCGTTGAGGTTCCCTCCTACAATGAGCAGTTCTTC,CSVEVPSYNEQFF
TRBD2,TRBJ2-1,.,TRBV9,TGTGCCAGCAGCCAAGGACTAGTGCCCTCTCTTGAGCAGTTCTTC,CASSQGLVPSLEQFF
TRBD1,TRBJ1-4,.,TRBV20-1,TGCAGTGCTAGAGATACAGGGGGCGCATCTGAAAAACTGTTTTTT,CSARDTGGASEKLFF
TRBD1,TRBJ2-3,few,TRBV20-1,TGCAGTGCTAGAGGGGACAGGGGTCGGCCAGATACGCAGTATTTT,CSARGDRGRPDTQYF
TRBD2,TRBJ2-7,.,TRBV20-1,TGCAGTGCTAGAGTAGCGGGGGGCCATACCGAGCAGTACTTC,CSARVAGGHTEQYF
.,TRBJ2-7,.,TRBV5-1,TGCGCCAGCAGCTTGGCGGAGGGCAACCTCTACGAGCAGTACTTC,CASSLAEGNLYEQYF
TRBD1,TRBJ2-5,many,TRBV29-1,TGCAGCGTTAACTCAGGGGGCGCGGAGACCCAGTACTTC,CSVNSGGAETQYF
.,TRBJ1-3,few,TRBV12-3/TRBV12-4,TGTGCCAGCAGTCCAATGGAGCGGCTCTCTGGAAACACCATATATTTT,CASSPMERLSGNTIYF
.,TRBJ2-1,once,TRBV27,TGTGCCAGCAGTTGGCAGTTAGGTATTGACAAGCAGTTCTTC,CASSWQLGIDKQFF
.,TRBJ2-5,few,TRBV9,TGTGCCAGCAGGGGGACGGCCGAAGAGACCCAGTACTTC,CASRGTAEETQYF
.,TRBJ1-2,.,TRBV20-1,TGCAGTGCCCAGGGGCTTTCGGAGGGCTACACCTTC,CSAQGLSEGYTF
.,TRBJ1-1,.,TRBV25-1,TGTGCCAGCAGTAAAGGGACGGCCCTAACAGGGGCTTTCTTT,CASSKGTALTGAFF
TRBD1,TRBJ2-5,few,TRBV6-1,TGTGCCAGCAGTGAAGCGTCCGGGACAGGGGTCAGGGAGACCCAGTACTTC,CASSEASGTGVRETQYF
.,TRBJ2-7,few,TRBV29-1,TGCAGCGTTGAGGGGCCTGGATTCTACGAGCAGTACTTC,CSVEGPGFYEQYF
TRBD2,TRBJ2-7,.,TRBV20-1,TGCAGTATAATTACCCCCGGGACTAGCTACTACGAGCAGTACTTC,CSIITPGTSYYEQYF
.,TRBJ1-5,many,TRBV20-1,TGCAGTGCACAGACAGGAAAACGCAATCAGCCCCAGCATTTT,CSAQTGKRNQPQHF
.,TRBJ2-5,.,TRBV7-8,TGTGCCAGCAAAAACAGGGAAGAGACCCAGTACTTC,CASKNREETQYF
.,TRBJ1-2,few,TRBV20-1,TGCAGTGCTAGGGTTGCTGAGGGCTACACCTTC,CSARVAEGYTF
TRBD1,TRBJ1-1,many,TRBV12-3/TRBV12-4,TGTGCCAGCAGTTGGGGGCGCACAGGGGATACTGAAGCTTTCTTT,CASSWGRTGDTEAFF
.,TRBJ1-5,few,TRBV20-1,TGCAGTGCTAGAGATCCCCAGGGACGGTATAGCAATCAGCCCCAGCATTTT,CSARDPQGRYSNQPQHF
TRBD1,TRBJ2-1,few,TRBV10-3,TGTGCCATCAGTGAGACCAGACAGGGACGCTCCTACAATGAGCAGTTCTTC,CAISETRQGRSYNEQFF
.,TRBJ1-1,few,TRBV3-1,TGTGCCAGCAGCCAGTATGCCACCCGGACGGAGGAAGCTTTCTTT,CASSQYATRTEEAFF
TRBD2,TRBJ2-7,many,TRBV29-1,TGCAGCGTTGTGCGAGCGGGGGCCTCTTCCTACGAGCAGTACTTC,CSVVRAGASSYEQYF
.,TRBJ1-2,.,TRBV7-2,TGTGCCAGCAGCTTAGACAGCTTAAAGCTTGTTTATGGCTACACCTTC,CASSLDSLKLVYGYTF